A selection of T cell receptor beta chains follows, all from one sample in a study of blood T cell repertoires in COVID-19. TCRdb's table, derived via immunoSEQ multiplex PCR, lists solely in-frame clones and lacks some. The sample lists some 66,000 clones, roughly nine tenths seen once, with approximately 7.5% in the top ten. Sequencing was done on a sample of peripheral blood. The source of these receptors is a human donor in a cohort sampled during active COVID-19. Both conserved end residues are part of each CDR3. The D gene is left open where the match is weak. Clone size is not always given. Where it is, it says once, few, many or a class for expanded clones.

clone size | J gene | V gene | D gene | CDR3 DNA | CDR3 protein
- | TRBJ2-3 | TRBV7-2 | - | TGTGCCAGCAGTTTAGAATACTCCTCAGATACGCAGTATTTT | CASSLEYSSDTQYF
- | TRBJ2-7 | TRBV6-6 | - | TGTGCCAGCAGCTCCCTTACAGGGAATGGCGAGCAGTACTTC | CASSSLTGNGEQYF
- | TRBJ1-2 | TRBV19 | - | TGTGCCAGTAAATCGCTAGCATACTATGGCTACACCTTC | CASKSLAYYGYTF
- | TRBJ1-2 | TRBV4-3 | TRBD1 | TGCGCCAGCAGCCAAGGATATGCGACAGGGCACTATGGCTACACCTTC | CASSQGYATGHYGYTF
- | TRBJ2-5 | TRBV7-7 | TRBD1 | TGTGCTAGCAGTTGGACAGGGTCCGCTCAAGAGACCCAGTACTTC | CASSWTGSAQETQYF
- | TRBJ2-1 | TRBV29-1 | - | TGCAGCGTTGATCCCCACTCCGGCAATGAGCAGTTCTTC | CSVDPHSGNEQFF
- | TRBJ2-7 | TRBV5-6 | - | TGTGCCAGCAGCCCCCCAGGGTTGAACGAGCAGTACTTC | CASSPPGLNEQYF
- | TRBJ2-7 | TRBV30 | TRBD1 | TGTGCCTGGAGCCAACAGACAGGGGGCTCCTACGAGCAGTACTTC | CAWSQQTGGSYEQYF
- | TRBJ2-1 | TRBV7-9 | TRBD2 | TGTGCCAGCAGCCCCCCCCTAGCGGGGGGGTACAATGAGCAGTTCTTC | CASSPPLAGGYNEQFF
few | TRBJ1-5 | TRBV19 | TRBD1 | TGTGCCAGTAGTATGGAGGGGGCGCGATCCAATCAGCCCCAGCATTTT | CASSMEGARSNQPQHF
- | TRBJ2-1 | TRBV29-1 | TRBD2 | TGCAGCGTTAAAATAGCGGGGGGGCCTAACAATGAGCAGTTCTTC | CSVKIAGGPNNEQFF
- | TRBJ2-5 | TRBV7-2 | - | TGTGCCAGCAGCTGGAGGTATCTCCAAGAGACCCAGTACTTC | CASSWRYLQETQYF
once | TRBJ1-6 | TRBV27 | - | TGTGCCAGCAGTCCCTCTAAACAGGCCTATAATTCACCCCTCCACTTT | CASSPSKQAYNSPLHF
- | TRBJ2-1 | TRBV7-2 | - | TGTGCCAGCAGCTTTATCGGACTTCGCAATGAGCAGTTCTTC | CASSFIGLRNEQFF
- | TRBJ2-7 | TRBV6-1 | TRBD1 | TGTGCCAGCAGTGACCGGGACAGGGGGTACGAGCAGTACTTC | CASSDRDRGYEQYF
- | TRBJ2-3 | TRBV6-5 | - | TGTGCCAGCAGTTACCGTTCCCAGTCTAGCACAGATACGCAGTATTTT | CASSYRSQSSTDTQYF
- | TRBJ1-5 | TRBV6-1 | - | TGTGCCAGCAGTGAAGTCCCAGATCAGCCCCAGCATTTT | CASSEVPDQPQHF
- | TRBJ2-7 | TRBV29-1 | - | TGCAGGGGCCGAGAGGGCAGGAGGGGCTACGAGCAGTACTTC | CRGREGRRGYEQYF
- | TRBJ1-5 | TRBV19 | - | TGTGCCAGTAGTTCCGTCGGCACAGAATTTAGCAATCAGCCCCAGCATTTT | CASSSVGTEFSNQPQHF
- | TRBJ1-2 | TRBV6-6 | TRBD1 | TGTGCCAGCAGGGAGGGACAGGGGATTCTTGGCTACACCTTC | CASREGQGILGYTF
- | TRBJ2-2 | TRBV12-2 | - | TGTGCAAGTCGCTTAGGCAGGGCACCAATATTGCTCACCGGGGAGCTGTTTTTT | CASRLGRAPILLTGELFF
- | TRBJ2-2 | TRBV18 | TRBD2 | TGTGCCAGCTCACCAATATTCATAGCGGGAGGAACCGGGGAGCTGTTTTTT | CASSPIFIAGGTGELFF
- | TRBJ2-3 | TRBV3-1/TRBV3-2 | TRBD2 | TGTGCCAGCAGCCGCGGGGGTATGACAGATACGCAGTATTTT | CASSRGGMTDTQYF